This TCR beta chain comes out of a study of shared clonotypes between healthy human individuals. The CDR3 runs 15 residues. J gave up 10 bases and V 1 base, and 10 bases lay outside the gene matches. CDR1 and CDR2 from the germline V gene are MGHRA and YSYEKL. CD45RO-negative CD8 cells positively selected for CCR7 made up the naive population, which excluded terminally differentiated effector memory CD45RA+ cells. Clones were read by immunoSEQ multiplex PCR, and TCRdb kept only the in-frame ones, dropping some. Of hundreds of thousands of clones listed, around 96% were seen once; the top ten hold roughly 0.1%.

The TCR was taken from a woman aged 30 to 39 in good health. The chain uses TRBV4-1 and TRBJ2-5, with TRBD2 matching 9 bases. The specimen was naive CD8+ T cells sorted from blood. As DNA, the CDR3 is TGCGCCAGCAGCCAAGTCCCTAGCGGGGAACGGGACCAGTACTTC. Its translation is CASSQVPSGERDQYF.